Presented here are 26 T cell receptor beta chains from one specimen sequenced in a study of shared T cell receptors in the human thymus. Profiling relied on immunoSEQ multiplex PCR, and the TCRdb table lists in-frame clones only, not all of them. The data show 550,000 to 800,000 clones, with 80% to 90% seen just once and over 0.008% held by the top ten. Separately, the same data were catalogued under a study of human thymus T cells.

The sequenced sample consisted of thymocytes. All receptors come from a girl under three years old with a congenital heart defect.

The CDR3 loop reads CASSQDPLPYSYNEQFF. The CDR3 DNA reads as TGCGCCAGCAGCCAAGATCCTTTGCCCTACTCCTACAATGAGCAGTTCTTC. The chain carries TRBV4-3 and TRBJ2-1; D unclear. Germline assignment: CDR1 LGHNA and CDR2 YSLEER. The CDR3 sequence is 17 residues long. Deletions cut 0 bases from V and 0 bases from J, with 12 bases between.

The chain links TRBV6-1 to TRBJ1-5; 7 nucleotides line up with TRBD1. V trimming: 6 bases; J trimming: 7 bases; junction bases outside the gene matches: 9. Germline V CDR1 and CDR2: MNHNS, SASEGT. This CDR3 has 14 amino acids. CDR3 residues: CASRGQGVFQPQHF. CDR3 nucleotides: TGTGCCAGCAGGGGTCAGGGGGTATTCCAGCCCCAGCATTTT.

V usage is TRBV5-1 and J usage is TRBJ2-5, with 7 bases aligning to TRBD1. The J segment lost 4 bases and the V segment lost 4 bases, leaving 10 bases of the junction unmatched. There are 15 residues in the CDR3. The germline CDR1 and CDR2 sequences are SGHRS and YFSETQ. CDR3 nucleotide sequence: TGCGCCAGCAGCATGAACAGGGGTGGATCAGAGACCCAGTACTTC. This sequence encodes CASSMNRGGSETQYF.

The chain combines TRBV4-1 with TRBJ2-7; TRBD1 matches 7 bases. Germline V gene data show CDR1 as MGHRA and CDR2 as YSYEKL. CDR3 length: 15 residues. J lost 6 bases, V lost 4 bases, and 12 bases had no gene match. CDR3 loop: CASSPHADRRSEQYF. The CDR3, as DNA: TGCGCCAGCAGCCCACATGCGGACAGGAGGTCCGAGCAGTACTTC.

J is TRBJ1-6 and V is TRBV4-3; D gene unclear. CDR3 length: 16 residues. Germline CDR1 reads LGHNA; CDR2 reads YSLEER. V lost 0 bases to trimming and J lost 7 bases, with 13 bases between them. The DNA of the CDR3 is TGCGCCAGCAGCCAAGATATTACAGACATCAATTCACCCCTCCACTTT. Translating gives CASSQDITDINSPLHF.

The chain joins TRBV5-1 to TRBJ1-1; 8 bases map to TRBD1. J was trimmed by 7 bases and V by 3 bases; bases with no gene match: 14. The germline V gene has CDR1 SGHRS and CDR2 YFSETQ. The length of the CDR3 is 16 residues. DNA of the CDR3: TGCGCCAGCAGCTCGACCGGGACAGGCAAGTTTAGTGAAGCTTTCTTT. Translating gives CASSSTGTGKFSEAFF.

The chain's CDR3 is CAISWTEQETQYF. As DNA, the CDR3 is TGTGCCATCAGTTGGACAGAACAAGAGACCCAGTACTTC. The chain joins TRBV10-3 to TRBJ2-5; D perhaps matches TRBD1 (6 bases). The CDR3 has 13 residues. CDR1 and CDR2 (germline): ENHRY, SYGVKD. Trimming removed 5 bases at V and 2 bases at J, with 9 bases between.

V and J are TRBV27 and TRBJ1-6; the match to TRBD1 covers 8 bases. J gave up 8 bases and V 5 bases, and 5 bases lay outside the gene matches. CDR3 size: 14 residues. Germline lookup yields CDR1 MNHEY and CDR2 SMNVEV (reference sequence). The CDR3 DNA follows: TGTGCCAGCAGTCGACAGGGGAGGCATTCACCCCTCCACTTT. The encoded protein is CASSRQGRHSPLHF.

The chain employs TRBV27 and TRBJ1-5; 7 bases fit TRBD1. The CDR3 contains 14 residues. CDR1 and CDR2 from the germline V gene are MNHEY and SMNVEV (reference sequence). The trim removed 8 bases at V and 5 bases at J, leaving 9 bases unmatched. For the CDR3, the DNA is TGTGCCAGCCGAACCGGGACAGCGGATCAGCCCCAGCATTTT. Its translation: CASRTGTADQPQHF.

The CDR3 protein is CASSQEVTGGYGYTF. The CDR3 coding sequence is TGCGCCAGCAGCCAAGAGGTCACGGGGGGCTATGGCTACACCTTC. This rearrangement joins TRBV4-1 to TRBJ1-2; D is perhaps TRBD1 (5 bases). This CDR3 has 15 amino acids. CDR1 MGHRA and CDR2 YSYEKL come from the germline V gene. V lost 0 bases to trimming and J lost 4 bases, with 12 bases between them.

This chain uses TRBV7-9 with TRBJ1-2; 8 bases agree with TRBD1. The CDR3 loop spans 16 amino acids. Germline V gene data show CDR1 as SEHNR and CDR2 as FQNEAQ (reference sequence). V trimming: 4 bases; J trimming: 8 bases; junction bases outside the gene matches: 15. The CDR3 reads CASSSRWTGKVKGYTF. For the CDR3, the DNA is TGTGCCAGCAGCTCCCGTTGGACAGGGAAGGTGAAGGGCTACACCTTC. The full variable domain, with the rest looked up from reference TRBV7-9 and TRBJ1-2, is DTGVSQNPRHKITKRGQNVTFRCDPISEHNRLYWYRQTLGQGPEFLTYFQNEAQLEKSRLLSDRFSAERPKGSFSTLEIQRTEQGDSAMYLCASSSRWTGKVKGYTFGSGTRLTVV.

This chain links TRBV9 with TRBJ1-2; D uncertain. V lost 0 bases and J lost 2, with 8 bases in between. The V gene's germline CDR1 is SGDLS and CDR2 YYNGEE. This CDR3 comprises 14 residues. CDR3 amino acids: CASSVEPRNYGYTF. The CDR3 DNA sequence: TGTGCCAGCAGCGTAGAACCCAGGAACTATGGCTACACCTTC.

The chain is built from TRBV4-1 and TRBJ2-7; TRBD1 is a possible D gene (5 bases). Deletions cut 0 bases from V and 0 bases from J, with 18 bases between. This CDR3 has 18 amino acids. In germline, CDR1 is MGHRA, CDR2 YSYEKL. CDR3 region: CASSQEVSRSDSSYEQYF. The CDR3 DNA reads TGCGCCAGCAGCCAAGAGGTTTCTAGGTCCGACAGCTCCTACGAGCAGTACTTC.

For this clone: One junction end disagrees with the germline gene, perhaps due to a read error. This sequence joins TRBV11-2 and TRBJ2-7, with 9 bases identical to TRBD1. This CDR3 has 13 amino acids. Germline V CDR1 and CDR2: SGHAT, FQNNGV. The CDR3 DNA is TGTGCCAGCAGCACCCCGTGGACAGGGGAGTGCGACTTC. Translated: CASSTPWTGECDF. Supplemented by reference TRBV11-2 and TRBJ2-7, the full variable domain reads EAGVAQSPRYKIIEKRQSVAFWCNPISGHATLYWYQQILGQGPKLLIQFQNNGVVDDSQLPKDRFSAERLKGVDSTLKIQPAKLEDSAVYLCASSTPWTGECDFGPGTRLTVT.

This clone was seen once. The CDR3 spells CASSCGGETSEAFF. The CDR3 DNA is TGTGCCAGCAGTTGTGGGGGGGAGACGTCTGAAGCTTTCTTT. The chain links TRBV9 to TRBJ1-1; D possibly corresponds to TRBD1 (5 bases). Germline V lookup: CDR1 SGDLS, CDR2 YYNGEE. V was trimmed by 5 bases and J by 6 bases, leaving 17 bases between them. The CDR3 spans 14 residues.

The V call is TRBV7-8, the J call TRBJ1-1; D not resolved. V gave up 1 base and J gave up 0 bases, with 12 bases separating them. Germline V gene lookup returns CDR1 SGHVS and CDR2 FQNEAQ. This CDR3 has 16 amino acids. In nucleotides, the CDR3 is TGTGCCAGCAGCTTAGAGTCCCCTTACATGAACACTGAAGCTTTCTTT. This gives the protein CASSLESPYMNTEAFF. Variable domain in full (rest from reference TRBV7-8 and TRBJ1-1): GAGVSQSPRYKVAKRGQDVALRCDPISGHVSLFWYQQALGQGPEFLTYFQNEAQLDKSGLPSDRFFAERPEGSVSTLKIQRTQQEDSAVYLCASSLESPYMNTEAFFGQGTRLTVV.

Points on this clone: A read error may produce the germline difference seen at one junction end. The chain joins TRBV7-7 to TRBJ2-1; 14 positions match TRBD2. The length of the CDR3 is 18 residues. Germline loops: CDR1 SSHAT, CDR2 FNYEAQ (reference sequence). In nucleotides, the CDR3 is TGTGCTAGCAGCGAGACTAGCGGGGGGGTCCTCTCCTACAATGAGCAGTTCTTC. Translated: CASSETSGGVLSYNEQFF. Combining the CDR3 with reference TRBV7-7 and TRBJ2-1 gives the whole variable domain GAGVSQSPRYKVTKRGQDVTLRCDPISSHATLYWYQQALGQGPEFLTYFNYEAQPDKSGLPSDRFSAERPEGSISTLTIQRTEQRDSAMYRCASSETSGGVLSYNEQFFGPGTRLTVL.

This clone was counted a single time. The junction does not match germline at one end; this may be a read error. The V and J genes are TRBV7-7 and TRBJ2-2, with D possibly matching TRBD1 (5 bases). Germline CDR1 SSHAT, CDR2 FNYEAQ (reference sequence). The CDR3 is 14 amino acids. The CDR3 loop is CASSSREYTGELFF. The CDR3 DNA sequence: TGTGCTAGCAGCTCCAGGGAATACACCGGGGAGCTGTTTTTT.

This sequence joins TRBV27 and TRBJ1-1; D perhaps matches TRBD1 (5 bases). The V gene's germline CDR1 is MNHEY and CDR2 SMNVEV (reference sequence). Trimming took off 5 bases at V and 3 bases at J, with 16 bases between the two ends. This CDR3 is built from 15 residues. The CDR3 nucleotides are TGTGCCAGCAGTCTAACTTCCAGGGTTGACACTGAAGCTTTCTTT. Its protein product is CASSLTSRVDTEAFF.

The chain has TRBV5-6 and TRBJ2-7; 9 nucleotides agree with TRBD2. V lost 4 bases, J lost 3 bases, and 8 bases stayed unmatched. The CDR3 is 15 amino acids. CDR1 is SGHDT and CDR2 is YYEEEE in the germline V gene. The CDR3 DNA reads as TGTGCCAGCAGCCACTGGGGACTAGCCCGCTACGAGCAGTACTTC. This encodes CASSHWGLARYEQYF.

The gene calls are TRBV19 and TRBJ1-5, with 11 bases aligning to TRBD1. Germline CDR1 is LNHDA and CDR2 is SQIVND (reference sequence). This CDR3 spans 18 amino acids. V shed 1 base, J shed 0 bases, and the junction held 5 bases outside the gene matches. In DNA form, the CDR3 reads TGTGCCAGTAGTATAGGGACAGGGGGCGAAAATAGCAATCAGCCCCAGCATTTT. It specifies CASSIGTGGENSNQPQHF.

With respect to this clone: This sample also contains other DNA sequences that code for the same CDR3. This chain links TRBV11-2 with TRBJ1-6, with 9 bases that match TRBD1. Germline CDR1 SGHAT, CDR2 FQNNGV. V was clipped by 1 base and J by 8 bases; unmatched bases: 12. CDR3 size: 18 residues. The CDR3 sequence: CASSLAGQGRSWDSPLHF. CDR3 bases: TGTGCCAGCAGCTTAGCGGGACAGGGTCGGAGTTGGGATTCACCCCTCCACTTT.

This chain uses TRBV7-2 with TRBJ2-7; no firm D call. The germline V gene has CDR1 SGHTA and CDR2 FQGNSA. This CDR3 contains 15 residues. Trimming took off 3 bases at V and 2 bases at J, with 14 bases between the two ends. As DNA, the CDR3 is TGTGCCAGCAGCTTCACCTCGGGTCGTACCTACGAGCAGTACTTC. Residues: CASSFTSGRTYEQYF.

The genes are TRBV5-1 and TRBJ2-1; D is undetermined. Germline CDR1 is SGHRS and CDR2 is YFSETQ. The germline V and J ends were trimmed by 3 bases and 1 base, with 17 bases remaining between them. The CDR3 extends over 17 amino acids. The CDR3 region is CASSSVKFRGSYNEQFF. The CDR3 DNA reads TGCGCCAGCAGCTCTGTGAAGTTCCGCGGTTCCTACAATGAGCAGTTCTTC.

Notes on this clone: The same CDR3 also results from other DNA sequences found in this sample. The chain uses TRBV7-2 and TRBJ2-7; 8 nucleotides align to TRBD1. V dropped 3 bases and J dropped 2; count of bases not matched to a gene: 0. Germline lookup yields CDR1 SGHTA and CDR2 FQGNSA. CDR3 length: 13 amino acids. Here the CDR3 reads CASSLTGAYEQYF. For the CDR3, the DNA is TGTGCCAGCAGCTTGACAGGGGCCTACGAGCAGTACTTC.

V usage is TRBV5-6 and J usage is TRBJ2-5, with D perhaps TRBD2 (6 bases). The CDR3 totals 17 residues. The germline gives CDR1 SGHDT, CDR2 YYEEEE. The germline V and J ends were trimmed by 0 bases and 5 bases, with 20 bases remaining between them. The chain's CDR3 is CASSLVLGGETPETQYF. CDR3 bases: TGTGCCAGCAGCTTGGTCTTGGGCGGGGAAACTCCGGAGACCCAGTACTTC.